The rows below give T cell receptor beta chains drawn from one sample of a study of glioma-infiltrating T cells after dendritic cell vaccination. Profiled with immunoSEQ multiplex PCR; TCRdb holds only in-frame clones, not every one. This repertoire shows roughly 100,000 clones, about 90% found once; its top ten account for roughly 2.5%. The specimen was blood, collected after dendritic cell vaccination. All receptors come from a human donor with glioblastoma. Each CDR3 is given with its conserved first and last residue. A D gene is named only where the DNA matches it firmly.

j_gene,len,v_gene,d_gene,CDR3nt,CDR3aa
TRBJ1-2,14,TRBV5-8,TRBD1,TGTGCCAGCAGCTTGCGAGGGGGCATCTATGGCTACACCTTC,CASSLRGGIYGYTF
TRBJ1-5,14,TRBV5-4,-,TGTGCCAGCAGCTCTCAGGGAACAAATCAGCCCCAGCATTTT,CASSSQGTNQPQHF
TRBJ1-2,16,TRBV11-3,-,TGTGCCAGCAGCTTAGGGTACAGGGCTTTTCACTATGGCTACACCTTC,CASSLGYRAFHYGYTF
TRBJ1-6,22,TRBV4-1,-,TGCGCCAGCAGCCAGAGAACCCCCGTAGGAGGGGACGACAAGACCTATAATTCACCCCTCCACTTT,CASSQRTPVGGDDKTYNSPLHF
TRBJ1-1,13,TRBV7-8,-,TGTGCCAGCAGCTGGGCGGGGGACACTGAAGCTTTCTTT,CASSWAGDTEAFF
TRBJ2-1,12,TRBV2,-,TGTGCCAGCAGAAGGGACATTTATGAGCAGTTCTTC,CASRRDIYEQFF
TRBJ1-4,17,TRBV28,TRBD1,TGTGCCAGCAGTCCGTCCGGGACAGGGCGTACTAATGAAAAACTGTTTTTT,CASSPSGTGRTNEKLFF
TRBJ1-2,14,TRBV4-1,-,TGCGCCAGCAGCCAAGTGTTGGCGGGTTATGGCTACACCTTC,CASSQVLAGYGYTF
TRBJ1-2,15,TRBV27,-,TGTGCCAGCAGTTTATCGGGGGGACCGATCTATGGCTACACCTTC,CASSLSGGPIYGYTF
TRBJ1-2,13,TRBV19,TRBD1,TGTGCCAGTAGTGAGACAGGGAGCTATGGCTACACCTTC,CASSETGSYGYTF
TRBJ2-1,15,TRBV9,TRBD2,TGTGCCAGCAGCTTCAGCGGGGGGGCTTACAATGAGCAGTTCTTC,CASSFSGGAYNEQFF